What follows are 22 T cell receptor beta chains derived from one specimen sequenced in a study of blood T cell repertoires in COVID-19. Produced via immunoSEQ multiplex PCR; TCRdb's table is partial and in-frame only. This table has around 20,000 clones, about 88% appearing once. The specimen sequenced was peripheral blood. The receptors were sampled from a man in his forties with active COVID-19.

The rearrangement joins TRBV27 to TRBJ2-5; tentative D call: TRBD1 (6 bases). Germline V gene sequence: CDR1 MNHEY, CDR2 SMNVEV (reference sequence). This CDR3 has 14 amino acids. V dropped 3 bases and J dropped 2 bases, with 10 bases sitting between them. The CDR3 nucleotides read TGTGCCAGCAGTTTCCGGGACACTCAAGAGACCCAGTACTTC. Its protein is CASSFRDTQETQYF.

V and J are TRBV29-1 and TRBJ1-1, with D possibly being TRBD1 (5 bases). This CDR3 region has 12 residues. With 4 bases removed from V and 4 bases from J, the gap between germline ends came to 10 bases. Looked up from germline, CDR1 is SQVTM and CDR2 is ANQGSEA. The CDR3 coding sequence is TGCAGCGTTGTCCTGACAGTCACTGAAGCTTTCTTT. Residues: CSVVLTVTEAFF.

V gene TRBV19 combines with J gene TRBJ1-2, with 8 positions matching TRBD1. The CDR3 is made up of 15 amino acids. Germline V gene lookup returns CDR1 LNHDA and CDR2 SQIVND (reference sequence). V lost 4 bases, J lost 4 bases, and 8 bases stayed unmatched. The CDR3 bases are TGTGCCAGTAGTAGAACGGGACAGGTCGGCTATGGCTACACCTTC. Its protein product is CASSRTGQVGYGYTF.

Here the CDR3 DNA reads TGTGCCTGGAGTGTATCCGGGGAAGGGCAGTACTTC. Amino acid sequence: CAWSVSGEGQYF. The V call is TRBV30, the J call TRBJ2-7, with D maybe TRBD2 (5 bases). CDR3 length: 12 residues. V lost 0 bases and J lost 9, with 12 bases in between. Germline loops: CDR1 GTSNPN, CDR2 SVGIG (reference sequence).

J is TRBJ2-3 and V is TRBV7-8; possibly TRBD2 for D (5 bases). CDR1 and CDR2 from the germline V gene are SGHVS and FQNEAQ. Trimming shortened V by 0 bases and J by 6 bases, and 10 bases separated the two germline ends. This CDR3 comprises 14 residues. This CDR3 reads CASSLARESDTQYF. In DNA form, the CDR3 reads TGTGCCAGCAGCTTAGCAAGGGAGTCCGATACGCAGTATTTT.

The chain has TRBV6-2 or TRBV6-3 and TRBJ2-1; 9 nucleotides match TRBD2. Trimming removed 2 bases from V and 2 bases from J; junction bases left unmatched: 7. The CDR3 totals 17 residues. Germline assignment: CDR1 MNHEY and CDR2 SVGEGT. DNA for the CDR3: TGTGCCAGCAGTTACCCCTCTAGCGGGGTCACCTACAATGAGCAGTTCTTC. Amino acids: CASSYPSSGVTYNEQFF.

This clone was observed a single time. V is TRBV5-4 and J is TRBJ2-1, with 12 bases aligning to TRBD2. The germline V gene encodes CDR1 SGHNT and CDR2 YYREEE (reference sequence). The CDR3 length is 15 residues. Trimming at V came to 4 bases and at J to 9 bases, leaving 8 bases not matched to a gene. This CDR3 reads CASSRKKLAGGEQFF. Written as DNA, the CDR3 is TGTGCCAGCAGCCGGAAAAAACTAGCGGGAGGTGAGCAGTTCTTC.

V usage is TRBV6-5 and J usage is TRBJ2-7; a possible D gene is TRBD1 (5 bases). CDR3 length: 16 residues. The germline gives CDR1 MNHEY, CDR2 SVGAGI. Trimming cost V 1 base and J 5 bases, with 18 bases left between them. CDR3 loop: CASSYLGSGQGNEQYF. The CDR3 nucleotides read TGTGCCAGCAGTTACTTGGGATCGGGTCAGGGAAACGAGCAGTACTTC.

This clone appeared once. The V gene is TRBV13, the J gene TRBJ2-1, with no clear D. This CDR3 comprises 12 residues. In germline, CDR1 is PRHDT, CDR2 FYEKMQ (reference sequence). Trimming cost V 3 bases and J 3 bases, with 3 bases left between them. The CDR3 reads CASSFGYNEQFF. In nucleotides, the CDR3 is TGTGCCAGCAGCTTCGGCTACAATGAGCAGTTCTTC.

V usage is TRBV6-5 and J usage is TRBJ2-7; TRBD1 might be the D (6 bases). CDR1 and CDR2 from the germline V gene are MNHEY and SVGAGI. V gave up 4 bases and J gave up 0 bases, with 13 bases separating them. The CDR3 sequence is 15 residues long. The CDR3 region has the DNA TGTGCCAGCAGTTTCGGACAGCTGGCCTCCTACGAGCAGTACTTC. Amino acids: CASSFGQLASYEQYF.

This clone has a single count. The chain links TRBV6-2 or TRBV6-3 to TRBJ2-3; 9 bases match TRBD2. The CDR3 is made up of 14 amino acids. Germline assignment: CDR1 MNHEY and CDR2 SVGEGT. J gave up 9 bases and V 5 bases, and 9 bases lay outside the gene matches. DNA of the CDR3: TGTGCCAGCAGTCCCGTCGTGAGCGGGAGGACGCAGTATTTT. It is translated as CASSPVVSGRTQYF.

The genes are TRBV5-4 and TRBJ2-3, with 10 bases matching TRBD2. J gave up 6 bases and V 1 base, and 5 bases lay outside the gene matches. CDR3 length: 15 amino acids. Per the germline V gene, CDR1 is SGHNT and CDR2 is YYREEE (reference sequence). The CDR3 nucleotides read TGTGCCAGCAGCTTGAGCGGGAGGGCCGTGGATACGCAGTATTTT. This sequence encodes CASSLSGRAVDTQYF.

This sequence joins TRBV5-1 and TRBJ2-3; 9 nucleotides match TRBD2. Losses at the gene ends were 4 bases for V and 2 bases for J; bases not matched to a gene: 11. The length of the CDR3 is 17 residues. Germline V CDR1 and CDR2: SGHRS, YFSETQ. The CDR3: CASSPGLAYPYTDTQYF. As DNA, the CDR3 is TGCGCCAGCAGCCCTGGACTAGCGTACCCATACACAGATACGCAGTATTTT.

The gene calls are TRBV18 and TRBJ2-7; 11 nucleotides align to TRBD1. V was clipped by 2 bases and J by 7 bases; unmatched bases: 7. Germline-derived CDR1 and CDR2 are KGHSH and LQKENI. The CDR3 runs 15 residues. CDR3 coding DNA: TGTGCCAGCTCACCAACCGGGACAGGGGGATTTGAGCAGTACTTC. Encoded protein: CASSPTGTGGFEQYF.

V is TRBV30 and J is TRBJ1-1; perhaps TRBD1 as D (6 bases). The V end was cut by 5 bases, the J end by 5 bases, with 18 bases between. Looked up from germline, CDR1 is GTSNPN and CDR2 is SVGIG (reference sequence). CDR3 length: 14 residues. The CDR3: CAWCLEGGWTEAFF. The CDR3 DNA reads as TGTGCCTGGTGCCTGGAAGGGGGATGGACTGAAGCTTTCTTT. The full variable domain, rest sourced from reference TRBV30 and TRBJ1-1, is SQTIHQWPATLVQPVGSPLSLECTVEGTSNPNLYWYRQAAGRGLQLLFYSVGIGQISSEVPQNLSASRPQDRQFILSSKKLLLSDSGFYLCAWCLEGGWTEAFFGQGTRLTVV.

The chain has TRBV18 and TRBJ1-1; D gene unclear. The CDR3 has 14 amino acids. Germline-derived CDR1 and CDR2 are KGHSH and LQKENI. The V end was cut by 4 bases, the J end by 3 bases, with 12 bases between. The CDR3: CASSQGIGDTEAFF. The CDR3 DNA follows: TGTGCCAGCTCACAGGGCATCGGGGACACTGAAGCTTTCTTT.

The CDR3 nucleotides are TGCGCCAGCAGCCAACTGGGAGAGTGGTACTACGAGCAGTACTTC. Its protein is CASSQLGEWYYEQYF. The V and J genes are TRBV4-1 and TRBJ2-7; D is perhaps TRBD2 (5 bases). Trimming took 2 bases from V and 3 from J, leaving 14 bases between them. The CDR3 has 15 amino acids. The V gene's germline CDR1 is MGHRA and CDR2 YSYEKL.

This sequence joins TRBV6-5 and TRBJ2-3; 8 positions match TRBD2. V lost 1 base, J lost 4 bases, and 4 bases stayed unmatched. This CDR3 spans 15 amino acids. The germline V gene has CDR1 MNHEY and CDR2 SVGAGI. The CDR3 DNA follows: TGTGCCAGCAGTTACTTGCGGGAGGTCCCAGATACGCAGTATTTT. It specifies CASSYLREVPDTQYF.

The V gene is TRBV19, the J gene TRBJ2-7; the D gene is possibly TRBD1 (5 bases). The V end was cut by 5 bases, the J end by 3 bases, with 26 bases between. Germline CDR1 LNHDA, CDR2 SQIVND (reference sequence). The CDR3 contains 18 residues. The CDR3 DNA reads TGTGCCAGTAGTGCGGCCCCCCAAACAGGTTTATATGACTACGAGCAGTACTTC. Encoded protein: CASSAAPQTGLYDYEQYF.

This chain joins TRBV15 and TRBJ2-1; the match to TRBD1 covers 7 bases. The CDR3 length is 15 residues. Unmatched junction bases numbered 4, after V lost 5 bases and J lost 0 bases. Germline V gives CDR1 LNHNV, CDR2 YYDKDF (reference sequence). The CDR3 nucleotides read TGTGCCACCAGCCAGGGGGTAAGCTCCTACAATGAGCAGTTCTTC. Translating it yields CATSQGVSSYNEQFF. Full variable domain (remainder filled in from reference TRBV15 and TRBJ2-1): DAMVIQNPRYQVTQFGKPVTLSCSQTLNHNVMYWYQQKSSQAPKLLFHYYDKDFNNEADTPDNFQSRRPNTSFCFLDIRSPGLGDTAMYLCATSQGVSSYNEQFFGPGTRLTVL.

The chain couples TRBV6-5 to TRBJ2-7; D unresolved. Trimming shortened V by 6 bases and J by 3 bases, and 9 bases separated the two germline ends. CDR1 and CDR2 from the germline V gene are MNHEY and SVGAGI. There are 12 residues in the CDR3. The CDR3 sequence is CASSSLDYEQYF. CDR3 nucleotide sequence: TGTGCCAGCAGCTCCCTAGACTACGAGCAGTACTTC.

The chain is built from TRBV19 and TRBJ2-3; TRBD1 might be the D (6 bases). The CDR3 extends over 14 amino acids. V was shortened by 7 bases and J by 3 bases, with 14 bases between the two germline ends. Germline V gene data show CDR1 as LNHDA and CDR2 as SQIVND (reference sequence). The CDR3 region is CASMGTGRTDTQYF. The DNA of the CDR3 is TGTGCCAGTATGGGTACAGGGAGAACAGATACGCAGTATTTT.